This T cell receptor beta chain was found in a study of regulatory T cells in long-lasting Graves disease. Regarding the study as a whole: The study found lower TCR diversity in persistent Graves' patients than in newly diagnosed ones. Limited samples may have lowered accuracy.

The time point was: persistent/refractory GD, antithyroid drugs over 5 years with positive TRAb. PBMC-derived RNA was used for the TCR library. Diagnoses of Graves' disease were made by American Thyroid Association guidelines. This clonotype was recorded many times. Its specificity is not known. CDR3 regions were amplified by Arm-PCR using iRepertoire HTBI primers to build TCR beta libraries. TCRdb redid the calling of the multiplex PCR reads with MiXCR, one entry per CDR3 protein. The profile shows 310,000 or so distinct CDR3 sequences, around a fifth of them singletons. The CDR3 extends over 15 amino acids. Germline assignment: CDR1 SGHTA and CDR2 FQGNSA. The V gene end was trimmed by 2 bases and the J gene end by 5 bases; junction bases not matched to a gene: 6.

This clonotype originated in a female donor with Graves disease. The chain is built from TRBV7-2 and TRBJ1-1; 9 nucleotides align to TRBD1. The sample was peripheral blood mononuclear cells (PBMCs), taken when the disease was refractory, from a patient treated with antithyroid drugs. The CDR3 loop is CASSLKTGGWTEAFF. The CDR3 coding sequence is TGTGCCAGCAGCTTAAAGACAGGGGGGTGGACTGAAGCTTTCTTT.